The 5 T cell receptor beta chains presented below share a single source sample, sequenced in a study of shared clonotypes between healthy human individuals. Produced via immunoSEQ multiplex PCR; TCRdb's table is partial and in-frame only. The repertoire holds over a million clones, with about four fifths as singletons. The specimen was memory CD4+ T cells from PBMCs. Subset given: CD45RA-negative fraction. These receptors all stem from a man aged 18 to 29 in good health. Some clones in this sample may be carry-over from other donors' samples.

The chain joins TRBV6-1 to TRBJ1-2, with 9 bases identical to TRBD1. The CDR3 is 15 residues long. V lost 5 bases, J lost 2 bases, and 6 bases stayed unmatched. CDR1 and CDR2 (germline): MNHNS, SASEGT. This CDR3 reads CASSTGGLGNYGYTF. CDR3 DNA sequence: TGTGCCAGCAGTACAGGGGGCTTAGGGAACTATGGCTACACCTTC.

In DNA form, the CDR3 reads TGCGCCAGCAGTGGACCCGGGACAGGGGGCACCGGGGAGCTGTTTTTT. Translation gives CASSGPGTGGTGELFF. The chain combines TRBV23-1 with TRBJ2-2, with TRBD1 identical over 11 bases. TRBV23-1 is flagged as an ORF with uncertain function. The junction had 6 bases not matched to a gene; V was cut back by 5 bases and J by 4 bases. The CDR3 is 16 amino acids.

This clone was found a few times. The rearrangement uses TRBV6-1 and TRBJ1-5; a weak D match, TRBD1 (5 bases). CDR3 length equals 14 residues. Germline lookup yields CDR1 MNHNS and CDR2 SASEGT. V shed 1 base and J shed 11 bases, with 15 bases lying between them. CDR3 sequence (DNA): TGTGCCAGCAGTGAAGGAGGGGTGGCGCGGACCCAGCATTTT. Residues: CASSEGGVARTQHF.

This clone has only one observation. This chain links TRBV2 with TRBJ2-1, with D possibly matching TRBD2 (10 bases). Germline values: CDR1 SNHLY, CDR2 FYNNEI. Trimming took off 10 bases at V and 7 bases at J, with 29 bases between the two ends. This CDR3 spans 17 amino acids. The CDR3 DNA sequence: TGTGCCACCTCCGGGACAGGGAGGGCTAGCGGGAGAAATGAGCAGTTCTTC. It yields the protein CATSGTGRASGRNEQFF.

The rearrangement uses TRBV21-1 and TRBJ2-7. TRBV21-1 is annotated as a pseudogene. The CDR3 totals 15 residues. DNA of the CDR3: TGTGCCAGCAGGCGAAGGTCGGTGATATCCTACGAGCAGTACTTC. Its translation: CASRRRSVISYEQYF.